This T cell receptor (beta chain) was identified during a study of CD8 T cells in Susac syndrome. Study-wide results and caveats: The study conceded that relatively few individuals underwent its TCR sequencing and HLA analysis.

About this clonotype itself: The antigen remains undetermined.

An amount of RNA that ranged from roughly 0.5 to 1 ug was reverse transcribed with random hexamers. Amplification of TCR beta CDR3 was carried out by immunoSEQ multiplex PCR, which covered 54 Vbeta and 13 Jbeta segments. TCRdb processed the immunoSEQ multiplex PCR reads anew with MiXCR; each CDR3 protein has one entry. In the table there are a few hundred thousand distinct CDR3 sequences, 95% of which are singletons. Negative isolation yielded CD4+ and CD8+ T cells, and FACS enriched TEMRA cells. CDR3 length equals 15 residues. CDR1 is LGHNA and CDR2 is YNFKEQ in the germline V gene. The J segment lost 6 bases and the V segment lost 1 base, leaving 9 bases of the junction unmatched.

Sequenced input: CD4+ T cells from PBMCs. The TCR comes from a human donor with multiple sclerosis. The chain joins TRBV4-2 to TRBJ2-7; 7 bases line up with TRBD1. The CDR3 is CASSQGPGQFIEQYF. The DNA of the CDR3 is TGTGCCAGCAGCCAAGGGCCGGGACAGTTTATCGAGCAGTACTTC.